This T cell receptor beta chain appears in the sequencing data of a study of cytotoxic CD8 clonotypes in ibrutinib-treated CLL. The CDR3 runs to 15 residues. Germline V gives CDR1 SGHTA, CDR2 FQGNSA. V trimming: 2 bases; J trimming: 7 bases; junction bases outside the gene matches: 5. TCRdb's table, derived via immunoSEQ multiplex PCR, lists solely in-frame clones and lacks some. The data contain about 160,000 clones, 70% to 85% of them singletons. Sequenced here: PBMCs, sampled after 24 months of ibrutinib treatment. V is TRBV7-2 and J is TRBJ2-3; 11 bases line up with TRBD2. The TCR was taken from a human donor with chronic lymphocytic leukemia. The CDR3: CASSLQLAGENTQYF. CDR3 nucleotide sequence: TGTGCCAGCAGCTTACAACTAGCGGGAGAAAATACGCAGTATTTT.